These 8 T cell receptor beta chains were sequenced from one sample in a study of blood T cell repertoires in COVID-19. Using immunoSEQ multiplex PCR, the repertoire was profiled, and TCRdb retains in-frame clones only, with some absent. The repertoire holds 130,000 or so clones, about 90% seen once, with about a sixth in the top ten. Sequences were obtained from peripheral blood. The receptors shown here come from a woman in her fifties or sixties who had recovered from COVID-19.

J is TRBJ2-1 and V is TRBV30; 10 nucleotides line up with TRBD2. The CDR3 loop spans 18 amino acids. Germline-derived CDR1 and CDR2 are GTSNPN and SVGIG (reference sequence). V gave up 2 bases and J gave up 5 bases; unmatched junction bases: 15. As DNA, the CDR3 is TGTGCCTGGAGTATGTTTACCGGATTAGCGGGGGGTAACAATGAGCAGTTCTTC. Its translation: CAWSMFTGLAGGNNEQFF.

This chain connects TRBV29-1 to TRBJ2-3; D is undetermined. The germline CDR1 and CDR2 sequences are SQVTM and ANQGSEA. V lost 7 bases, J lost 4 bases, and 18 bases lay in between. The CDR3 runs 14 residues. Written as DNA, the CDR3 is TGCAGCGCGAACCCTTCTCTGTCGGCAGATACGCAGTATTTT. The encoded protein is CSANPSLSADTQYF.

The CDR3, as DNA: TGCGCCAGCAGTCAGGTATGGCTAGGACAGGGGTTTACTCACAATGAGCAGTTCTTC. It encodes CASSQVWLGQGFTHNEQFF. This chain links TRBV23-1 with TRBJ2-1, with 9 bases identical to TRBD1. TRBV23-1 is designated an ORF whose function remains uncertain. Unmatched junction bases numbered 17, after V lost 3 bases and J lost 5 bases. The CDR3 consists of 19 residues.

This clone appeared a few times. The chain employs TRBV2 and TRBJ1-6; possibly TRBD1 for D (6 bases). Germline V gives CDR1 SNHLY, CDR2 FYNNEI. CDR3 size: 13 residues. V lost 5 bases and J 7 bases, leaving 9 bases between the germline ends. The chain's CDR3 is CASSPGQNSPLHF. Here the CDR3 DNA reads TGTGCCAGCAGTCCGGGACAAAATTCACCCCTCCACTTT.

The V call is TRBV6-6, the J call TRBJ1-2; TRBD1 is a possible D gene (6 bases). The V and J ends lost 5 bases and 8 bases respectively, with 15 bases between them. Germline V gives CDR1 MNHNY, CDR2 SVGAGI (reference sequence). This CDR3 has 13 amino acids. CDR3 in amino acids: CASSTQGHRGYTF. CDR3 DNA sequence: TGTGCCAGCAGTACACAGGGACATAGGGGCTACACCTTC.

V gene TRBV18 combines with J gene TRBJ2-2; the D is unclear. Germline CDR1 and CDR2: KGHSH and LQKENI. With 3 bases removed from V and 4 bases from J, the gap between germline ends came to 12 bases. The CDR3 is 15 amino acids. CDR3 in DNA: TGTGCCAGCTCACCCGGGTGGTCGAGCACCGGGGAGCTGTTTTTT. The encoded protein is CASSPGWSSTGELFF.

The CDR3 region has the DNA TGTGCCGGGGGGGGAGACCAAGAGACCCAGTACTTC. Protein product: CAGGGDQETQYF. The chain carries TRBV2 and TRBJ2-5; 7 nucleotides align to TRBD2. The V gene's germline CDR1 is SNHLY and CDR2 FYNNEI. This CDR3 is 12 amino acids long. V trimming: 11 bases; J trimming: 0 bases; junction bases outside the gene matches: 3. The whole variable domain, remainder taken from reference TRBV2 and TRBJ2-5, is EPEVTQTPSHQVTQMGQEVILRCVPISNHLYFYWYRQILGQKVEFLVSFYNNEISEKSEIFDDQFSVERPDGSNFTLKIRSTKLEDSAMYFCAGGGDQETQYFGPGTRLLVL.

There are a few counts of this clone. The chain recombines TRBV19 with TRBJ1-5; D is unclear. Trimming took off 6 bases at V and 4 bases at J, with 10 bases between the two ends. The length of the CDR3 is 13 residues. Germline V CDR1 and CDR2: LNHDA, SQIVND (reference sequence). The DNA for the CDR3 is TGTGCCAGTAGCTATGTACAGAATCAGCCCCAGCATTTT. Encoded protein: CASSYVQNQPQHF.